One and the same sample provided the 27 T cell receptor beta chains below, sequenced in a study of glioma-infiltrating T cells after dendritic cell vaccination. Clones were read by immunoSEQ multiplex PCR, and TCRdb kept only the in-frame ones, dropping some. The data hold 30,000 to 40,000 clones, with approximately 82% observed a single time. The specimen was blood, collected before dendritic cell vaccination. These receptors all come from a human donor with glioblastoma.

The genes are TRBV30 and TRBJ1-5; unclear D gene. V was clipped by 0 bases and J by 3 bases, with 12 bases between them. Germline V gene data show CDR1 as GTSNPN and CDR2 as SVGIG (reference sequence). The CDR3 has 15 residues. For the CDR3, the DNA is TGTGCCTGGAGTGTAAGTCAGATCCCCAATCAGCCCCAGCATTTT. Translating gives CAWSVSQIPNQPQHF.

The V gene is TRBV19, the J gene TRBJ2-1, with 8 bases aligning to TRBD2. The CDR3 contains 13 residues. The germline V gene has CDR1 LNHDA and CDR2 SQIVND (reference sequence). The V and J ends lost 5 bases and 9 bases, in that order; junction bases with no gene match: 6. The CDR3 loop reads CASSPRGGVEQFF. CDR3 coding DNA: TGTGCCAGTAGTCCCCGGGGGGGGGTTGAGCAGTTCTTC.

The chain uses TRBV7-2 and TRBJ2-1, with TRBD2 identical over 10 bases. Germline V gene sequence: CDR1 SGHTA, CDR2 FQGNSA. This CDR3 has 16 amino acids. The junction had 11 bases not matched to a gene; V was cut back by 4 bases and J by 8 bases. CDR3 sequence reads: CASSSKIAGGGDEQFF. The CDR3 bases are TGTGCCAGCAGCTCGAAGATAGCGGGGGGAGGGGATGAGCAGTTCTTC.

This clone was detected only a few times. V is TRBV5-6 and J is TRBJ1-3, with D tentatively TRBD1 (5 bases). The V end lost 4 bases, the J end lost 0 bases, and 23 bases lay between the germline ends. The germline CDR1 and CDR2 sequences are SGHDT and YYEEEE. The CDR3 totals 19 residues. The CDR3: CASSRSPSTDRLSGNTIYF. In DNA, the CDR3 is TGTGCCAGCAGCCGATCGCCGAGCACAGACAGACTCTCTGGAAACACCATATATTTT.

The chain combines TRBV7-3 with TRBJ2-7; 9 bases are shared with TRBD1. The V segment lost 5 bases and the J segment 6 bases; nucleotides outside the gene matches: 5. The CDR3 runs 13 residues. The germline gives CDR1 SGHTA, CDR2 FQGTGA. The CDR3 is CASSLDRGREQYF. CDR3 nucleotide sequence: TGTGCCAGCAGCCTGGACAGGGGACGCGAGCAGTACTTC.

The gene calls are TRBV9 and TRBJ2-4, with TRBD2 matching over 8 bases. The CDR3 length is 13 residues. J lost 9 bases, V lost 2 bases, and 4 bases had no gene match. The germline V gene encodes CDR1 SGDLS and CDR2 YYNGEE. The CDR3 spells CASSVSGGSIQYF. CDR3 sequence (DNA): TGTGCCAGCAGCGTGAGCGGGGGTAGCATTCAGTACTTC.

The rearrangement links TRBV6-5 to TRBJ2-5, with D maybe TRBD1 (6 bases). Trimming cost V 2 bases and J 6 bases, with 13 bases left between them. This CDR3 is built from 14 residues. The germline CDR1 and CDR2 sequences are MNHEY and SVGAGI. CDR3 sequence: CASSYGTSGQTQYF. The CDR3 region has the DNA TGTGCCAGCAGTTACGGGACATCAGGCCAGACCCAGTACTTC.

With respect to this clone: An end of the junction does not agree with germline; a read error may underlie this. Other DNA variants within this sample encode the same CDR3. The chain uses TRBV15 and TRBJ1-2; no clear D gene. There are 13 residues in the CDR3. Germline CDR1 reads LNHNV; CDR2 reads YYDKDF (reference sequence). The CDR3 spells CATSRDQVGGYTF. DNA for the CDR3: TGTGCCACTAGCAGAGATCAGGTCGGCGGCTACACCTTC. Drawing the rest from reference TRBV15 and TRBJ1-2, the complete variable domain is DAMVIQNPRYQVTQFGKPVTLSCSQTLNHNVMYWYQQKSSQAPKLLFHYYDKDFNNEADTPDNFQSRRPNTSFCFLDIRSPGLGDTAMYLCATSRDQVGGYTFGSGTRLTVV.

The V gene is TRBV18, the J gene TRBJ2-7, with TRBD1 matching over 7 bases. Germline CDR1 and CDR2: KGHSH and LQKENI. With 1 base clipped from V and 7 bases from J, the junction kept 10 bases outside the gene matches. This CDR3 has 15 residues. The CDR3: CASSPRGPGGREQYF. The CDR3 coding sequence is TGTGCCAGCTCACCACGGGGCCCAGGGGGTCGTGAGCAGTACTTC.

The gene calls are TRBV19 and TRBJ2-3; 8 bases align to TRBD1. From germline, CDR1 is LNHDA and CDR2 SQIVND (reference sequence). This CDR3 has 15 residues. V was pared by 2 bases and J by 3 bases, with 4 bases of the junction left unmatched. The CDR3 coding sequence is TGTGCCAGTAGTATAAACAGACAGGGGACAGATACGCAGTATTTT. It codes for CASSINRQGTDTQYF. The whole variable domain, filled in from reference TRBV19 and TRBJ2-3, reads DGGITQSPKYLFRKEGQNVTLSCEQNLNHDAMYWYRQDPGQGLRLIYYSQIVNDFQKGDIAEGYSVSREKKESFPLTVTSAQKNPTAFYLCASSINRQGTDTQYFGPGTRLTVL.

For this clone: The germline gene is not matched at one end of the junction; a read error may be the cause. The rearrangement joins TRBV7-7 to TRBJ2-1, with D maybe TRBD1 (6 bases). From germline, CDR1 is SSHAT and CDR2 FNYEAQ (reference sequence). The CDR3 covers 13 residues. CDR3 DNA: TGTGCTAGCAGCCCCGACAGGCACAATGAGCAGTTCTTC. It specifies CASSPDRHNEQFF.

This rearrangement joins TRBV30 to TRBJ2-5, with 11 bases lining up with TRBD2. The CDR3 runs to 15 residues. CDR1 is GTSNPN, CDR2 SVGIG, per germline (reference sequence). After removal of 2 bases from V and 2 bases from J, the junction contained 4 bases not matched to a gene. The CDR3 coding sequence is TGTGCCTGGAGTCCGACTAGCGGGGTTCAAGAGACCCAGTACTTC. Translating it yields CAWSPTSGVQETQYF.

The chain is built from TRBV6-1 and TRBJ2-3, with TRBD1 matching 7 bases. The CDR3 length is 14 residues. Germline loops: CDR1 MNHNS, CDR2 SASEGT. Trimming took 7 bases from V and 6 from J; bases not matched to a gene: 10. The CDR3 DNA follows: TGTGCCAGCAAGTGGGACAGAGGATGGGATACGCAGTATTTT. It yields the protein CASKWDRGWDTQYF.

The rearrangement links TRBV11-2 to TRBJ2-7; weak D call: TRBD2 (6 bases). In germline, CDR1 is SGHAT, CDR2 FQNNGV. CDR3 length equals 11 residues. Trimming pared 6 bases from V and 5 bases from J, leaving 8 bases between. In DNA form, the CDR3 reads TGTGCCAGCAGGTGGGGGGACGAGCAGTACTTC. It translates to CASRWGDEQYF.

This chain joins TRBV19 and TRBJ2-7; the match to TRBD1 covers 8 bases. The CDR3 has 15 amino acids. Per germline, CDR1 LNHDA and CDR2 SQIVND (reference sequence). V dropped 6 bases and J dropped 2; count of bases not matched to a gene: 9. CDR3 region: CASRRGQGLPYEQYF. The CDR3 nucleotides are TGTGCCAGTAGGAGAGGACAGGGCCTTCCCTACGAGCAGTACTTC.

V and J are TRBV5-1 and TRBJ1-5, with 8 bases aligning to TRBD1. The CDR3 is 14 amino acids. Germline V gene data show CDR1 as SGHRS and CDR2 as YFSETQ. Losses at the gene ends were 3 bases for V and 4 bases for J; bases not matched to a gene: 3. The CDR3 nucleotides read TGCGCCAGCAGCTCCGGACAGGGTAATCAGCCCCAGCATTTT. It codes for CASSSGQGNQPQHF.

The V gene is TRBV27, the J gene TRBJ2-3; 7 nucleotides align to TRBD2. V gave up 6 bases and J gave up 2 bases; unmatched junction bases: 11. The germline CDR1 and CDR2 sequences are MNHEY and SMNVEV (reference sequence). CDR3 length: 16 amino acids. The CDR3 nucleotides are TGTGCCAGCAGGGATACTAGCGCCCTCCACACAGATACGCAGTATTTT. Translation: CASRDTSALHTDTQYF.

V usage is TRBV10-2 and J usage is TRBJ2-1, with TRBD1 matching 7 bases. The CDR3 is made up of 12 amino acids. Germline CDR1 reads WSHSY; CDR2 reads SAAADI. J gave up 14 bases and V 1 base, and 5 bases lay outside the gene matches. The CDR3 nucleotides read TGCGCCAGCAGTGAGTTCCGGGACAGAAAGTTCTTC. Protein sequence: CASSEFRDRKFF.

This sequence joins TRBV2 and TRBJ1-5, with D possibly being TRBD1 (6 bases). This CDR3 spans 15 amino acids. The ends were cut back, 6 bases at V and 5 bases at J, with 17 bases in the middle. The germline V gene encodes CDR1 SNHLY and CDR2 FYNNEI. The CDR3 sequence: CASRAQGGGDQPQHF. The DNA of the CDR3 is TGTGCCAGCAGGGCACAGGGCGGTGGGGATCAGCCCCAGCATTTT.

This sequence joins TRBV29-1 and TRBJ2-7; a weak D match, TRBD2 (7 bases). V lost 8 bases to trimming and J lost 5 bases, with 19 bases between them. CDR1 SQVTM and CDR2 ANQGSEA come from the germline V gene. The CDR3 runs 13 residues. CDR3 region: CSIWEGGFDEQYF. As DNA, the CDR3 is TGCAGCATCTGGGAGGGGGGCTTCGACGAGCAGTACTTC.

V is TRBV28 and J is TRBJ1-5, with 9 positions matching TRBD1. CDR3 length: 14 amino acids. V lost 5 bases, J lost 6 bases, and 5 bases stayed unmatched. Germline CDR1 reads MDHEN; CDR2 reads SYDVKM. Written as DNA, the CDR3 is TGTGCCAGCAGTGTGGACAGGGGAAGTCAGCCCCAGCATTTT. It is translated as CASSVDRGSQPQHF.

The rearrangement uses TRBV6-6 and TRBJ2-5; 7 nucleotides agree with TRBD1. Germline V lookup: CDR1 MNHNY, CDR2 SVGAGI (reference sequence). After removal of 5 bases from V and 3 bases from J, the junction contained 9 bases not matched to a gene. The CDR3 covers 15 residues. The CDR3, as DNA: TGTGCCAGCAGTCGCTCCGGGACAGTAGAAGAGACCCAGTACTTC. This gives the protein CASSRSGTVEETQYF.

The chain combines TRBV5-4 with TRBJ2-2, with TRBD1 identical over 7 bases. V lost 4 bases and J lost 1; bases outside the gene matches: 1. The CDR3 extends over 14 amino acids. CDR1 and CDR2 (germline): SGHNT, YYREEE (reference sequence). CDR3 sequence: CASSRDRNTGELFF. Here the CDR3 DNA reads TGTGCCAGCAGCCGGGACAGGAACACCGGGGAGCTGTTTTTT.

This clone showed up just a few times. The chain employs TRBV4-1 and TRBJ1-1; D is unclear. V lost 4 bases and J 4 bases, leaving 13 bases between the germline ends. This CDR3 has 14 residues. CDR1 and CDR2 (germline): MGHRA, YSYEKL. CDR3 sequence: CASSPREGGTEAFF. The CDR3, as DNA: TGCGCCAGCAGCCCCCGGGAGGGTGGCACTGAAGCTTTCTTT.

This chain links TRBV11-2 with TRBJ2-7; maybe TRBD1 (5 bases). The germline gives CDR1 SGHAT, CDR2 FQNNGV. V lost 5 bases and J lost 0, with 14 bases in between. The CDR3 covers 15 residues. CDR3 DNA sequence: TGTGCCAGCAGCCCTTTGACAGTGTCCTCCTACGAGCAGTACTTC. Its translation is CASSPLTVSSYEQYF.

The rearrangement joins TRBV7-9 to TRBJ2-1; 11 bases align to TRBD1. CDR1 is SEHNR and CDR2 is FQNEAQ in the germline V gene (reference sequence). CDR3 length: 14 amino acids. The V and J ends lost 6 bases and 10 bases, in that order; junction bases with no gene match: 8. CDR3 coding DNA: TGTGCCAGCAGAAAGGACAGGGGGCTAGGGGAGCAGTTCTTC. It is translated as CASRKDRGLGEQFF.

This clone was observed once. The J gene is TRBJ1-2, the V gene TRBV30, with D perhaps TRBD1 (6 bases). Trimming shortened V by 4 bases and J by 2 bases, and 11 bases separated the two germline ends. Looked up from germline, CDR1 is GTSNPN and CDR2 is SVGIG (reference sequence). The CDR3 has 13 amino acids. CDR3 region: CAWKTGVNYGYTF. CDR3 DNA sequence: TGTGCCTGGAAGACAGGAGTGAACTATGGCTACACCTTC.